Listed below are T cell receptor beta chains from one sample, sequenced in a study of control samples from healthy donors and cancer patients. The repertoire was sequenced with immunoSEQ multiplex PCR; TCRdb's copy has only in-frame clones and lacks some. The data hold 120,000 to 150,000 clones, with 93% observed a single time. The source material was blood. Every receptor here comes from a young man in good health. The CDR3 runs from the conserved cysteine through the conserved F or W. Each record gives: clone size, V gene, J gene, D gene, CDR3 DNA, CDR3 protein. The D gene is left open where the match is weak. Not all rows give a size; the values are once, few, many and, for expanded clones, a class.

-	TRBV7-2	TRBJ2-7	TRBD1	TGTGCCAGCAGCCTTACAGGGGCCCCCCAGCTCGAGCAGTACTTC	CASSLTGAPQLEQYF
-	TRBV7-9	TRBJ1-1	-	TGTGCCAGCAGCCCCTCCCCCCGGGGTGAAGCTTTCTTT	CASSPSPRGEAFF
once	TRBV6-5	TRBJ1-4	-	TGTGCCAGCAGTTCAGCAAACGAAAAACTGTTTTTT	CASSSANEKLFF
-	TRBV7-8	TRBJ1-2	-	TGTGCCAGCAGCCGCGGGGGGGGATCCTATGGCTACACCTTC	CASSRGGGSYGYTF
-	TRBV6-5	TRBJ2-3	TRBD2	TGTGCCAGCAGTCGAGCGGGAGGGGTCCCAGATACGCAGTATTTT	CASSRAGGVPDTQYF
few	TRBV10-1	TRBJ1-2	TRBD1	TGCGCCAGCAGCGCGGGACAGGGTTACTATGGCTACACCTTC	CASSAGQGYYGYTF
-	TRBV5-1	TRBJ2-1	-	TGCGCCAGCAGCTCCCAGGGCCTGTACAATGAGCAGTTCTTC	CASSSQGLYNEQFF
-	TRBV6-6	TRBJ2-5	-	TGTGCCAGCAGCCTATTTAATCCCCACTGGGCAGGGACCTCCCAAGAGACCCAGTACTTC	CASSLFNPHWAGTSQETQYF
-	TRBV7-9	TRBJ2-1	-	TGTGCCAGCAGCCGAATATTGACTAAGCCCCAGTTCTTC	CASSRILTKPQFF
-	TRBV6-2/TRBV6-3	TRBJ2-2	TRBD2	TGTGCCAGCAGTTACCTCCCTGGGACTAGCGGGAAGACCGGGGAGCTGTTTTTT	CASSYLPGTSGKTGELFF
-	TRBV7-6	TRBJ1-3	-	TGTGCCAGCAGCCGAAGTGGACAGTTCTACTCTGGAAACACCATATATTTT	CASSRSGQFYSGNTIYF
-	TRBV6-1	TRBJ1-3	TRBD1	TGTGCCAGCAGTGAAGATGGAGGACAGGGGCACACCATATATTTT	CASSEDGGQGHTIYF
-	TRBV30	TRBJ2-1	TRBD2	TGTGCCTGGAACGGCGCGGGAGGCTACAATGAGCAGTTCTTC	CAWNGAGGYNEQFF
-	TRBV9	TRBJ2-5	-	TGTGCCAGCAGCGTAGGGGGACACACTCAAGAGACCCAGTACTTC	CASSVGGHTQETQYF
-	TRBV11-3	TRBJ2-7	TRBD2	TGTGCCAGCAGCTATAAGCCCCCGGGACTAGCGGGTTACGAGCAGTACTTC	CASSYKPPGLAGYEQYF
-	TRBV7-7	TRBJ1-5	-	TGTGCTAGCAGCTGTCAGGGGAAGGGCGGGAGCAATCAGCCCCAGCATTTT	CASSCQGKGGSNQPQHF
-	TRBV28	TRBJ1-1	-	TGTGCCAGCACCCCGAGCGGTGTGGCTGAAGCTTTCTTT	CASTPSGVAEAFF
-	TRBV7-9	TRBJ1-2	TRBD1	TGTGCCAGCAGCTCGGCTGGATACAGGGGGGAGCTCTATGGCTACACCTTC	CASSSAGYRGELYGYTF
-	TRBV7-9	TRBJ1-2	-	TGTGCCAGCAGCCCAGGGGCCTATGGCTACACCTTC	CASSPGAYGYTF
-	TRBV6-5	TRBJ1-2	-	TGTGCCAGCAGTTCCTCGGTGGGGGCATTCCTCTATGGCTACACCTTC	CASSSSVGAFLYGYTF
-	TRBV12-5	TRBJ1-1	-	TGTGCTAGTGGTTTGGGCAGGACACGGGGGACTGAAGCTTTCTTT	CASGLGRTRGTEAFF
-	TRBV4-3	TRBJ2-3	-	TGCGCCAGCAGCCAAGTCTGGCTGCCAGATACGCAGTATTTT	CASSQVWLPDTQYF
-	TRBV5-1	TRBJ2-7	TRBD1	TGCGCCAGCAGCTTGGAGGGGACAGCCTACGACAAGCAGTACTTC	CASSLEGTAYDKQYF
-	TRBV6-6	TRBJ2-7	TRBD1	TGTGCCAGCAGTGACCGACAGGGGGCGAGCGACGAGCAGTACTTC	CASSDRQGASDEQYF
-	TRBV7-9	TRBJ2-1	TRBD2	TGTGCCAGCAGCTCAGGGACTAGCGGGAATGAGCAGTTCTTC	CASSSGTSGNEQFF
-	TRBV25-1	TRBJ1-6	-	TGTGCCAGCAGTGAATCTGACAGGAATTCACCCCTCCACTTT	CASSESDRNSPLHF
-	TRBV4-1	TRBJ2-1	TRBD2	TGCGCCAGCAGCCAAGATTACCGGGGGGCCTACAATGAGCAGTTCTTC	CASSQDYRGAYNEQFF
-	TRBV5-1	TRBJ2-4	TRBD1	TGCGCCAGCCGCCCAAGGACAGGGGACATTCAGTACTTC	CASRPRTGDIQYF
-	TRBV12-3/TRBV12-4	TRBJ1-1	-	TGTGCCAGCAGGCTTTTTAGTGGGGGGGCTTTCTTT	CASRLFSGGAFF
once	TRBV10-1	TRBJ1-2	-	TGCGCCAGCAGTGAGTCGAGTATGACCTCTGGCTACACCTTC	CASSESSMTSGYTF
once	TRBV19	TRBJ2-7	TRBD1	TGTGCCAGTAGTTTCCGGGACAGGGCCTCCTACGAGCAGTACTTC	CASSFRDRASYEQYF
-	TRBV30	TRBJ1-1	-	TGTGCCTGGAGTGCAGGTTCCCTTGAAGCTTTCTTT	CAWSAGSLEAFF
-	TRBV6-6	TRBJ1-2	-	TGTGCCAGCAGGCTCGGGACGGAAACACACTATGGCTACACCTTC	CASRLGTETHYGYTF
-	TRBV6-1	TRBJ2-5	-	TGTGCCAGCAGTGAGTCTGTACAAAGCCAAGAGACCCAGTACTTC	CASSESVQSQETQYF
-	TRBV7-8	TRBJ1-4	-	TGTGCCAGCAGCCGTCGGGGGCCGGCTAATGAAAAACTGTTTTTT	CASSRRGPANEKLFF
-	TRBV11-1	TRBJ2-1	-	TGTGCCAGCAAAGGGCCCCCGACCTACAATGAGCAGTTCTTC	CASKGPPTYNEQFF
-	TRBV5-1	TRBJ2-1	TRBD1	TGCGCCAGCAGTTGGACAGGGGGCCCAAGCTCCTACAATGAGCAGTTCTTC	CASSWTGGPSSYNEQFF
-	TRBV19	TRBJ2-6	-	TGTGCCAGTAGTATTCCGCGGAGCGCTGGGGCCAACGTCCTGACTTTC	CASSIPRSAGANVLTF
-	TRBV6-6	TRBJ2-1	-	TGTGCCAGCAGTTACAGGGGACATGGAGACGAGCAGTTCTTC	CASSYRGHGDEQFF
-	TRBV6-5	TRBJ2-1	-	TGTGCCAGCAGACCATTACCGGGCCCTCACAATGAGCAGTTCTTC	CASRPLPGPHNEQFF
-	TRBV7-9	TRBJ1-2	-	TGTGCCAGCAGCTTAGCGGCAGCAGGGCACTATGGCTACACCTTC	CASSLAAAGHYGYTF
-	TRBV6-5	TRBJ2-7	-	TGTGCCAGCAGAGTCACTCAACGTTACGAGCAGTACTTC	CASRVTQRYEQYF
-	TRBV2	TRBJ2-1	TRBD2	TGTGCCAGCAGCCTGACTAGCGGGAGCTTGACAAACAATGAGCAGTTCTTC	CASSLTSGSLTNNEQFF
-	TRBV15	TRBJ2-5	-	TGTGCCACCAGCAGATCGTCACAGTCAATAGGGGAGACCCAGTACTTC	CATSRSSQSIGETQYF
-	TRBV29-1	TRBJ1-1	-	TGCAGCACCAAAAGGGGGGGCGCGGACACTGAAGCTTTCTTT	CSTKRGGADTEAFF
-	TRBV28	TRBJ1-2	-	TGTGCCAGCAGTACCGGGACTACCTATGGCTACACCTTC	CASSTGTTYGYTF
-	TRBV24-1	TRBJ1-3	-	TGTGCCACCAGTGATTCCGTCTCCTCTGGAAACACCATATATTTT	CATSDSVSSGNTIYF
-	TRBV6-6	TRBJ1-1	-	TGTGCCAGCGGTACGGCGGAATTGAACACTGAAGCTTTCTTT	CASGTAELNTEAFF
-	TRBV24-1	TRBJ2-7	TRBD1	TGTGCCACCAGTGGATCCCCCCGGGGACAGGGATTAGAATCCTACGAGCAGTACTTC	CATSGSPRGQGLESYEQYF
-	TRBV6-7	TRBJ1-5	-	TGTGCCAGCAGTTGGTACCGAGGGGACCTTAGCAATCAGCCCCAGCATTTT	CASSWYRGDLSNQPQHF
-	TRBV18	TRBJ2-6	-	TGTGCCAGCTCCCAGAACGGAAACTCTGGGGCCAACGTCCTGACTTTC	CASSQNGNSGANVLTF
-	TRBV25-1	TRBJ2-3	-	TGTGCCAGCAGTGACTACACAGATACGCAGTATTTT	CASSDYTDTQYF
-	TRBV11-2	TRBJ2-7	-	TGTGCCAGCAGCTTAGACGGGCTAGGATTAACCTACGAGCAGTACTTC	CASSLDGLGLTYEQYF
-	TRBV3-1/TRBV3-2	TRBJ1-3	-	TGTGCCAGCAGCCCTTCCCCGGATGGAAACACCATATATTTT	CASSPSPDGNTIYF
-	TRBV7-9	TRBJ1-3	-	TGTGCCAGCAGCCCAGAAACGGCGAATCCTGGAAACACCATATATTTT	CASSPETANPGNTIYF
-	TRBV21-1	TRBJ2-1	-	TGTGCCAGCAAGCCACCTAGCGGGCAATACAATGAGCAGTTCTTC	CASKPPSGQYNEQFF